This paragraph reports one T cell receptor (beta chain). Its antigen is unknown. The data are from a study of cytomegalovirus exposure and HLA in healthy donors. Study-wide results and limits: Analysis performed later showed TCR beta chains linked to HLA being more clonally expanded than equally common others.

PCR was performed using 60 Vbeta and 13 Jbeta primers. Produced via immunoSEQ multiplex PCR; TCRdb's table is partial and in-frame only. The data show about 130,000 clones, roughly 70% seen once. Trimming stripped 9 bases from V and 4 bases from J, with 12 bases between. The CDR3 contains 13 residues. Germline CDR1 is SNHLY and CDR2 is FYNNEI. The receptor's source is a man aged 40-49 years in good health and CMV-seropositive. The J gene is TRBJ2-2, the V gene TRBV2, with D maybe TRBD1 (6 bases). Sequenced: PBMCs. The CDR3 protein is CARSGTFTGELFF. The CDR3 nucleotides are TGTGCCAGATCCGGGACATTCACCGGGGAGCTGTTTTTT.